This T cell receptor (beta chain) was retrieved from a study of T cells expressing NK-cell markers. Study in general: Repertoire data for TCR beta were derived from sorted T cells (CD3+CD56+NKG2C+, CD3+CD56+NKG2C- and CD3+CD56-NKG2C+).

With regard to this clonotype: What it binds is not known.

TCRdb reprocessed the 5' RACE reads and stores each CDR3 protein as one record, lacking DNA. Its table records about 260,000 distinct CDR3 sequences. General study points: The study did not resolve the HCMV specificity of expanded NKG2C+ T cell clones.

Germline CDR1 reads MNHNS; CDR2 reads SASEGT. The CDR3 has 15 amino acids. This rearrangement joins TRBV6-1 to TRBJ1-2; TCRdb names TRBD1, which stays unverified in the absence of DNA. The sequencing sample was made of blood T cells: a sorted CD56 or NKG2C T cell subset, CD4+ or CD8+ T cells, or bulk PBMC T cells (not recorded which). The clonotype originates from a man in his late teens or twenties in good health. The CDR3 spells CAGGQGPLALYGYTF.